This is a list of T cell receptor beta chains from one sample in a study of identical twins. TCRdb analysed the 5' RACE reads with MiXCR anew, one entry per CDR3 protein. The profile shows over 550,000 distinct CDR3 sequences, under 8.5% of them singletons. These data were also filed under a second study, of yellow fever vaccine responses in identical twins.

Input material: PBMCs. Receptor source: a woman between 18 and 30 years old in good health. Both conserved end residues are part of each CDR3. The D gene is left open where the match is weak. Clone size is given for some rows only: seen once, a few or many times, or a class if the clone is expanded.

d_call,j_call,v_call,clone_size,cdr3_nt,cdr3_aa
TRBD1,TRBJ2-5,TRBV7-6,.,TGTGCCAGCAGCTTAGCACCCCGGAGGTTACAGGGGCAAGAGACCCAGTACTTC,CASSLAPRRLQGQETQYF
TRBD1,TRBJ2-7,TRBV5-1,many,TGCGCCAGCAGCTACACAGGGGACGAATGGGACGAGCAGTACTTC,CASSYTGDEWDEQYF
.,TRBJ2-3,TRBV6-6,.,TGTGCCAGCAGTTACGCATTGGGTACGCAGTATTTT,CASSYALGTQYF
.,TRBJ2-1,TRBV10-3,few,TGTGCCATCACCTCCGGGACCTACAATGAGCAGTTCTTC,CAITSGTYNEQFF
TRBD1,TRBJ2-1,TRBV5-1,few,TGCGCCAGCAGCTCGGGACAGGGGGGCTTCTTGGGTGAGCAGTTCTTC,CASSSGQGGFLGEQFF
.,TRBJ2-1,TRBV11-3,.,TGTGCCAGCAGCTTAGGGTTGCCCTCCTACAATGAGCAGTTCTTC,CASSLGLPSYNEQFF
TRBD2,TRBJ2-5,TRBV7-8,.,TGTGCCAGCAGCTCTACTAGCGGCCGGTTCGGGGAGACCCAGTACTTC,CASSSTSGRFGETQYF
TRBD2,TRBJ2-5,TRBV5-1,.,TGCGCCAGCAGCTTGACCGGGACTAGCGGAGAGACCCAGTACTTC,CASSLTGTSGETQYF
.,TRBJ1-2,TRBV12-3/TRBV12-4,.,TGTGCCAGCAGTTATGGGCCTCGGGTGAAGGGCTACACCTTC,CASSYGPRVKGYTF
.,TRBJ1-2,TRBV12-3/TRBV12-4,few,TGTGCCAGCAGTTTCGGGGACCGCGGTGGCTACACCTTC,CASSFGDRGGYTF
.,TRBJ2-7,TRBV7-9,few,TGTGCCAGCAGCTCCAGGGGCGCCTTCTACGAGCAGTACTTC,CASSSRGAFYEQYF
TRBD2,TRBJ2-7,TRBV28,.,TGTGCCAGCAGTTTATGGACTAGCGGGCAGCAGTACGAGCAGTACTTC,CASSLWTSGQQYEQYF
.,TRBJ2-2,TRBV7-7,few,TGTGCCAGCAGCTTTAGAGGGGCCGCCGGGGAGCTGTTTTTT,CASSFRGAAGELFF
.,TRBJ1-5,TRBV10-3,.,TGTGCCATCAGTGTTCCCCGCCGGGTAATGGGCAATCAGCCCCAGCATTTT,CAISVPRRVMGNQPQHF
.,TRBJ2-2,TRBV11-3,few,TGTGCCAGCAGCTCGAACTGGGGGTCCGGGGAGCTGTTTTTT,CASSSNWGSGELFF
TRBD1,TRBJ2-1,TRBV28,few,TGTGCCAGCAGTTACCGGGACAGGGACAATGAGCAGTTCTTC,CASSYRDRDNEQFF
TRBD1,TRBJ1-6,TRBV20-1,.,TGCAGTGCTAGAGCGGTCAGGGGGGTAGGCTCACCCCTCCACTTT,CSARAVRGVGSPLHF
TRBD2,TRBJ2-1,TRBV7-9,few,TGTGCCAGCAGCTTAGGGACGGGAGGGCCTTACAATGAGCAGTTCTTC,CASSLGTGGPYNEQFF
.,TRBJ2-3,TRBV18,.,TGTGCCAGCTCACCACCCCCGGGACTCGGGGGCACAGATACGCAGTATTTT,CASSPPPGLGGTDTQYF
TRBD2,TRBJ2-2,TRBV19,many,TGTGCCAGTGAGCTAGCGGCTGGGGAGCTGTTTTTT,CASELAAGELFF
TRBD1,TRBJ1-1,TRBV7-8,.,TGTGCCAGCAGCTTACTAAAAAAGCCAGGGGGCCTAATAAACACTGAAGCTTTCTTT,CASSLLKKPGGLINTEAFF
.,TRBJ2-1,TRBV7-9,few,TGTGCCAGCAGCTTAGAGTTCAATGAGCAGTTCTTC,CASSLEFNEQFF
.,TRBJ1-2,TRBV7-9,many,TGTGCCAGCAGCCAAGATCTATGGGGGGCGCGGGGCTACACCTTC,CASSQDLWGARGYTF
.,TRBJ1-6,TRBV10-3,many,TGTGCCATCTCCCAGCCGGAGTATAATTCACCCCTCCACTTT,CAISQPEYNSPLHF
TRBD2,TRBJ2-7,TRBV20-1,few,TGCAGTGCCCCTCGACCGGGACTAGACTACGAGCAGTACTTC,CSAPRPGLDYEQYF
.,TRBJ2-5,TRBV2,few,TGTGCCAGCAGTGTAAGCCGTATCCAAGAGACCCAGTACTTC,CASSVSRIQETQYF